Below are 20 T cell receptor beta chains sequenced from a single sample in a study of Ad26.COV2.S vaccination and SARS-CoV-2 variants. Produced via immunoSEQ multiplex PCR; TCRdb's table is partial and in-frame only. The data hold about 250,000 clones, with over 75% observed a single time. Noted treatment: roughly 18 received Ad26.COV2.S at low or high dose, single or two shots; several received placebo; per-sample allocation not given. The study sampled participants on day 63 after the first vaccine or placebo injection. The input for sequencing was peripheral blood, taken in a trial of Ad26.COV2.S vaccine versus placebo. The receptors stem from a person aged 18 to 65 who received the Ad26.COV2.S COVID-19 vaccine or a placebo.

This clone was seen a few times. The rearrangement uses TRBV19 and TRBJ1-2; 9 bases fit TRBD1. This CDR3 has 16 amino acids. Losses at the gene ends were 5 bases for V and 0 bases for J; bases not matched to a gene: 7. The germline V gene has CDR1 LNHDA and CDR2 SQIVND (reference sequence). The CDR3 region is CASSPRQGETNYGYTF. CDR3 coding DNA: TGTGCCAGTAGTCCCCGACAGGGGGAGACTAACTATGGCTACACCTTC.

The DNA of the CDR3 is TGTGCCTGGAGTCGAGACAGGGGAAGACCGTACTACACCTACGAGCAGTACTTC. This gives the protein CAWSRDRGRPYYTYEQYF. The V gene is TRBV30, the J gene TRBJ2-7; 8 bases are a match to TRBD1. The CDR3 sequence is 18 residues long. The germline gives CDR1 GTSNPN, CDR2 SVGIG (reference sequence). V gave up 2 bases and J gave up 2 bases; unmatched junction bases: 17.

The chain has TRBV29-1 and TRBJ1-2; no clear D gene. This CDR3 contains 10 residues. The V gene's germline CDR1 is SQVTM and CDR2 ANQGSEA. V dropped 1 base and J dropped 7 bases, with 4 bases sitting between them. CDR3 nucleotides: TGCAGCGTTGAAGGGTTTGGCTACACCTTC. Encoded protein: CSVEGFGYTF.

The chain joins TRBV18 to TRBJ2-7, with 12 bases fitting TRBD2. The CDR3 is made up of 16 amino acids. J was trimmed by 2 bases and V by 5 bases; bases with no gene match: 7. Germline V gene sequence: CDR1 KGHSH, CDR2 LQKENI. This CDR3 reads CASSGLAGSDPYEQYF. The CDR3 DNA sequence: TGTGCCAGCTCAGGACTAGCGGGATCGGATCCCTACGAGCAGTACTTC. Combining the CDR3 with reference TRBV18 and TRBJ2-7 gives the whole variable domain NAGVMQNPRHLVRRRGQEARLRCSPMKGHSHVYWYRQLPEEGLKFMVYLQKENIIDESGMPKERFSAEFPKEGPSILRIQQVVRGDSAAYFCASSGLAGSDPYEQYFGPGTRLTVT.

The rearrangement joins TRBV2 to TRBJ1-1; 9 bases agree with TRBD1. This CDR3 comprises 12 residues. After removal of 7 bases from V and 7 bases from J, the junction contained 4 bases not matched to a gene. CDR1 and CDR2 (germline): SNHLY, FYNNEI. For the CDR3, the DNA is TGTGCCAGCAACAGGGGGCAGGGTGAAGCTTTCTTT. Translating it yields CASNRGQGEAFF.

The chain joins TRBV6-5 to TRBJ1-1; tentative D call: TRBD1 (5 bases). This CDR3 spans 13 amino acids. With 2 bases removed from V and 1 base from J, the gap between germline ends came to 5 bases. Germline V gene data show CDR1 as MNHEY and CDR2 as SVGAGI. CDR3 nucleotides: TGTGCCAGCAGTTACGACAGGAACACTGAAGCTTTCTTT. Protein: CASSYDRNTEAFF.

CDR3 bases: TGTGCCAGCAGTCCCGGGAGTCACTCTGCCTACGAGCAGTACTTC. Amino acids: CASSPGSHSAYEQYF. The V gene is TRBV28, the J gene TRBJ2-7; a weak D match, TRBD2 (6 bases). Germline V gives CDR1 MDHEN, CDR2 SYDVKM. Trimming pared 5 bases from V and 2 bases from J, leaving 16 bases between. The CDR3 is made up of 15 amino acids.

This chain uses TRBV7-7 with TRBJ1-1; 7 nucleotides agree with TRBD1. V gave up 1 base and J gave up 1 base; unmatched junction bases: 9. The CDR3 runs to 17 residues. Germline V gene lookup returns CDR1 SSHAT and CDR2 FNYEAQ (reference sequence). CDR3 sequence: CASSLGTYRGGNTEAFF. Written as DNA, the CDR3 is TGTGCCAGCAGCTTAGGGACTTACAGGGGTGGGAACACTGAAGCTTTCTTT.

The genes are TRBV30 and TRBJ2-6; D is possibly TRBD1 (6 bases). From germline, CDR1 is GTSNPN and CDR2 SVGIG (reference sequence). The V end lost 1 base, the J end lost 2 bases, and 6 bases lay between the germline ends. The CDR3 has 14 residues. The CDR3 here is CAWSDRAGANVLTF. The CDR3 DNA reads TGTGCCTGGAGTGACAGGGCTGGGGCCAACGTCCTGACTTTC.

The V call is TRBV7-2, the J call TRBJ2-7; no firm D call. Germline lookup yields CDR1 SGHTA and CDR2 FQGNSA. V shed 2 bases and J shed 1 base, with 15 bases lying between them. CDR3 size: 16 residues. CDR3 sequence: CASSLYSPVYSYEQYF. The CDR3 coding sequence is TGTGCCAGCAGCTTATATAGCCCGGTTTATTCCTACGAGCAGTACTTC.

In its sample, this clone was seen once. The rearrangement uses TRBV7-2 and TRBJ1-2, with TRBD1 matching over 9 bases. CDR3 size: 13 residues. The V gene end was trimmed by 10 bases and the J gene end by 8 bases; junction bases not matched to a gene: 11. CDR1 and CDR2 (germline): SGHTA, FQGNSA. CDR3 region: CANNRGLEEGYTF. The CDR3 DNA follows: TGTGCCAACAACAGGGGGCTGGAGGAAGGCTACACCTTC.

V gene TRBV2 combines with J gene TRBJ1-1; 7 bases line up with TRBD1. Germline CDR1 is SNHLY and CDR2 is FYNNEI. The trim removed 6 bases at V and 2 bases at J, leaving 9 bases unmatched. The CDR3 is 15 residues long. The CDR3 loop is CASRTRGGSNTEAFF. The CDR3 DNA reads TGTGCCAGCAGGACTAGAGGGGGCTCAAACACTGAAGCTTTCTTT. The entire variable domain, with the rest obtained from reference TRBV2 and TRBJ1-1, is as follows: EPEVTQTPSHQVTQMGQEVILRCVPISNHLYFYWYRQILGQKVEFLVSFYNNEISEKSEIFDDQFSVERPDGSNFTLKIRSTKLEDSAMYFCASRTRGGSNTEAFFGQGTRLTVV.

This clone came up a few times. V and J are TRBV7-9 and TRBJ2-7; TRBD1 agrees at 8 bases. The V and J ends lost 1 base and 6 bases, in that order; junction bases with no gene match: 8. CDR1 is SEHNR, CDR2 FQNEAQ, per germline (reference sequence). The CDR3 contains 15 residues. CDR3 residues: CASSLGSGQAGEQYF. The DNA of the CDR3 is TGTGCCAGCAGCTTAGGGTCGGGACAGGCAGGCGAGCAGTACTTC.

The genes are TRBV6-6 and TRBJ2-5; 11 bases map to TRBD1. Per the germline V gene, CDR1 is MNHNY and CDR2 is SVGAGI (reference sequence). The CDR3 runs 15 residues. The ends lost 5 bases at V and 5 bases at J; junction bases unmatched: 7. The CDR3, as DNA: TGTGCCAGCAGTACGGACAGGGGGCGAGAGGAGACCCAGTACTTC. The encoded protein is CASSTDRGREETQYF.

The CDR3 bases are TGTGCCAGCAGCTTGGTTCCAGATACGCAGTATTTT. Protein product: CASSLVPDTQYF. The V call is TRBV5-4, the J call TRBJ2-3; D is undetermined. This CDR3 has 12 amino acids. Deletions cut 0 bases from V and 4 bases from J, with 3 bases between. Germline V lookup: CDR1 SGHNT, CDR2 YYREEE (reference sequence).

V and J are TRBV7-3 and TRBJ2-5; D is unresolved. The CDR3 totals 14 residues. V dropped 4 bases and J dropped 5 bases, with 14 bases sitting between them. Germline CDR1 is SGHTA and CDR2 is FQGTGA. The CDR3: CASSSHYGDETQYF. CDR3 coding DNA: TGTGCCAGCAGCTCCCACTATGGTGACGAGACCCAGTACTTC.

The chain links TRBV2 to TRBJ2-5; 7 bases match TRBD1. The CDR3 length is 14 residues. With 8 bases clipped from V and 0 bases from J, the junction kept 6 bases outside the gene matches. In germline, CDR1 is SNHLY, CDR2 FYNNEI. CDR3 in DNA: TGTGCCAGCCGGCCAGGGACAGACCAAGAGACCCAGTACTTC. It yields the protein CASRPGTDQETQYF.

The CDR3 protein is CASRSGGAEQYF. CDR3 DNA: TGTGCCAGCAGGAGCGGGGGGGCCGAGCAGTACTTC. V is TRBV7-9 and J is TRBJ2-7; TRBD2 aligns across 10 bases. CDR1 is SEHNR, CDR2 FQNEAQ, per germline (reference sequence). J gave up 6 bases and V 6 bases, and 2 bases lay outside the gene matches. CDR3 size: 12 residues.

V is TRBV2 and J is TRBJ1-1; D uncertain. The CDR3 spans 10 residues. Germline V gene data show CDR1 as SNHLY and CDR2 as FYNNEI. V was shortened by 4 bases and J by 11 bases, with 8 bases between the two germline ends. As DNA, the CDR3 is TGTGCCAGCAGTGTTTCCTACGCTTTCTTT. Protein product: CASSVSYAFF.

The chain has TRBV9 and TRBJ2-3, with 7 bases fitting TRBD1. The ends lost 0 bases at V and 4 bases at J; junction bases unmatched: 5. The CDR3 totals 15 residues. CDR1 is SGDLS and CDR2 is YYNGEE in the germline V gene. DNA of the CDR3: TGTGCCAGCAGCGTAGAGGACAGGATCTCAGATACGCAGTATTTT. Protein product: CASSVEDRISDTQYF.